Listed here is a single T cell receptor (delta chain). This entry comes from a study of gamma-delta T cells after stem cell transplantation. TCRdb reprocessed the RT-PCR reads using CATT. Of 13,000 or so delta-chain clones detected, about 30% appear once; the ten largest clones hold around 3.9%. CDR3 size: 13 residues. Per the germline V gene, CDR1 is TVYSNPD and CDR2 is GDNSRS (reference sequence). Between the trimmed V and J ends, which lost 1 base and 8 bases, there was a span of 17 bases. The J gene is TRDJ1, the V gene TRDV3, with no clear D. Sequencing was performed on gamma-delta T cells. The TCR comes from a human donor. It is not recorded whose cells these are; they may come from a transplant donor. The CDR3 DNA is TGTGCCTTTAAATACCGTATCAGTCGGAAACTCATCTTT. This gives the protein CAFKYRISRKLIF.